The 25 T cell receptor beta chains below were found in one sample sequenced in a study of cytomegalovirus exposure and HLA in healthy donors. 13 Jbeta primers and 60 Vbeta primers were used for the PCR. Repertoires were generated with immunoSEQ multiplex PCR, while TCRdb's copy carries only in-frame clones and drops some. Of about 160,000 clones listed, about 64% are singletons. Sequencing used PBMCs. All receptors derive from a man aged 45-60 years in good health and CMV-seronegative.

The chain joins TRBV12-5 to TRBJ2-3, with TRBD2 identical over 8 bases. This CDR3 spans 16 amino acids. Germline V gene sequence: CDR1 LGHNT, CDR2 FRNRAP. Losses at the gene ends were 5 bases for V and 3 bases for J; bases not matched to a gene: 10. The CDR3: CASGPPGGLGTDTQYF. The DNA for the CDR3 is TGTGCTAGTGGTCCCCCGGGGGGGCTAGGGACAGATACGCAGTATTTT.

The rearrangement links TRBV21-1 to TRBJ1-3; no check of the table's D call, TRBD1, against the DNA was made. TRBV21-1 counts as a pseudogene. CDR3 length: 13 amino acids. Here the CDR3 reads CARIQGPQDTIYF. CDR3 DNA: TGTGCCAGAATACAGGGGCCCCAGGACACCATATATTTT.

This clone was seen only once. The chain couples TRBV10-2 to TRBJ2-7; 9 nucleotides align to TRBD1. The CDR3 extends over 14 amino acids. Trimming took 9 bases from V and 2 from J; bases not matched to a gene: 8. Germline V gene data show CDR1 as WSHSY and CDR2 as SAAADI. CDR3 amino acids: CASWRTGETYEQYF. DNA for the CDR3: TGCGCCAGTTGGAGGACAGGGGAGACCTACGAGCAGTACTTC.

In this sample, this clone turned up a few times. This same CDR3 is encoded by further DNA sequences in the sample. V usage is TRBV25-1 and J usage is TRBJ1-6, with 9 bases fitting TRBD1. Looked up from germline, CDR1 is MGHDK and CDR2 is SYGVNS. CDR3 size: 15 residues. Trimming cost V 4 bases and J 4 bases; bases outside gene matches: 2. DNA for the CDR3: TGTGCCAGCAGTGGGGGACAGGGATATAATTCACCCCTCCACTTT. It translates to CASSGGQGYNSPLHF.

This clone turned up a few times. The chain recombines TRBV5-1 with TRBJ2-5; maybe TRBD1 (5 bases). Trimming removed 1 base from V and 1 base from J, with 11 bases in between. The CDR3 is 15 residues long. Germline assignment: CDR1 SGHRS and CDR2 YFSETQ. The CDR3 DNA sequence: TGCGCCAGCAGCTTGACAACGACAGCCCAAGAGACCCAGTACTTC. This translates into CASSLTTTAQETQYF.

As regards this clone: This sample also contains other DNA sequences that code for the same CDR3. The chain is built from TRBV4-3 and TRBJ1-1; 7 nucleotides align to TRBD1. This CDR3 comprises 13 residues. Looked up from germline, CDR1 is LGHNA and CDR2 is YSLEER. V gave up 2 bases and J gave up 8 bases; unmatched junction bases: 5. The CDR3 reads CASSQYRGGEAFF. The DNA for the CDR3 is TGCGCCAGCAGCCAATACAGGGGCGGGGAAGCTTTCTTT.

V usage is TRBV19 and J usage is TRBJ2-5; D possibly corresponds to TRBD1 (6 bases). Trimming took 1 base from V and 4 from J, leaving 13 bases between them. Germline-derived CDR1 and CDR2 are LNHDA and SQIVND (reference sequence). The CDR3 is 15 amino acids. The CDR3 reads CASSIGGPVGETQYF. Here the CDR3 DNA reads TGTGCCAGTAGTATAGGGGGGCCGGTAGGAGAGACCCAGTACTTC.

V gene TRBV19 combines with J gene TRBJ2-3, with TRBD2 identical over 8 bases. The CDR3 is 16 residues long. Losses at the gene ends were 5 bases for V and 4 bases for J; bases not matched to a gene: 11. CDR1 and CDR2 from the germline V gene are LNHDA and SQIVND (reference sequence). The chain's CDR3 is CASSAPGLESSDTQYF. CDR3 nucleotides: TGTGCCAGTAGTGCTCCGGGACTAGAGTCCTCAGATACGCAGTATTTT. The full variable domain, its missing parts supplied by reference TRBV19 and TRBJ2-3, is DGGITQSPKYLFRKEGQNVTLSCEQNLNHDAMYWYRQDPGQGLRLIYYSQIVNDFQKGDIAEGYSVSREKKESFPLTVTSAQKNPTAFYLCASSAPGLESSDTQYFGPGTRLTVL.

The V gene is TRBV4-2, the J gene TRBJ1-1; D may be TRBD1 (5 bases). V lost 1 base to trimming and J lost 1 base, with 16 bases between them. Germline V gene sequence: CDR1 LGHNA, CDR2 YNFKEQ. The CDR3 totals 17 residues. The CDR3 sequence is CASSQAGRRAQNTEAFF. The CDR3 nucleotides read TGTGCCAGCAGCCAAGCTGGGCGCAGGGCTCAGAACACTGAAGCTTTCTTT.

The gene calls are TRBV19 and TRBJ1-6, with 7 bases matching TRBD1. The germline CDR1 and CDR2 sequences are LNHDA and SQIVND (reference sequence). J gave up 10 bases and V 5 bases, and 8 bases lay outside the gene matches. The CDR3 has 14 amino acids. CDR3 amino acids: CASSPGGQTSPLHF. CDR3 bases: TGTGCCAGTAGTCCAGGGGGGCAGACATCACCCCTCCACTTT.

CDR3 sequence: CASSLTGTAMNTEAFF. The CDR3, as DNA: TGTGCCAGCAGCTTAACAGGGACCGCGATGAACACTGAAGCTTTCTTT. The rearrangement joins TRBV5-8 to TRBJ1-1, with D possibly TRBD1 on 6 matching bases. Germline-derived CDR1 and CDR2 are SGHTS and YDEGEE. Trimming left V 2 bases short and J 0 bases short, with 14 bases between. The CDR3 length is 16 residues.

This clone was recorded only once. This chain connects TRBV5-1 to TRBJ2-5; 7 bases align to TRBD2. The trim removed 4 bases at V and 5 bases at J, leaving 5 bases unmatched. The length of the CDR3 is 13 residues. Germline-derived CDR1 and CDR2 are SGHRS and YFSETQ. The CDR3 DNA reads TGCGCCAGCAGCCCGGCCGGGGGGGAGACCCAGTACTTC. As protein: CASSPAGGETQYF.

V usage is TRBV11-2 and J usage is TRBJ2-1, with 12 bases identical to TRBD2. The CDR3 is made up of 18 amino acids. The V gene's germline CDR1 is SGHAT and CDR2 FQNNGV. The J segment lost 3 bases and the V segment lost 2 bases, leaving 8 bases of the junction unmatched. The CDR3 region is CASSLRLAGVLRYNEQFF. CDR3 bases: TGTGCCAGCAGCTTAAGACTAGCGGGGGTTTTACGCTACAATGAGCAGTTCTTC.

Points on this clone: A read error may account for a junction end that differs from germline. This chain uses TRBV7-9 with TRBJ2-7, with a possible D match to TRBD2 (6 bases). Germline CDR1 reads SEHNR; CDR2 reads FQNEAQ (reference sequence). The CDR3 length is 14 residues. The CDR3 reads CASSLELASSEQYF. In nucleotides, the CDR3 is TGTGCCAGCAGCTTAGAACTAGCTTCCTCCGAGCAGTACTTC.

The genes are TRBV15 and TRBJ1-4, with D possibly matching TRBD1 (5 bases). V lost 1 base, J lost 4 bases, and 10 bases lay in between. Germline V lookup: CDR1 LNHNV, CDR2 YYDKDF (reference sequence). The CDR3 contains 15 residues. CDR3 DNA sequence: TGTGCCACCAGCAGAGGTCAGGGTTATAATGAAAAACTGTTTTTT. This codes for CATSRGQGYNEKLFF.

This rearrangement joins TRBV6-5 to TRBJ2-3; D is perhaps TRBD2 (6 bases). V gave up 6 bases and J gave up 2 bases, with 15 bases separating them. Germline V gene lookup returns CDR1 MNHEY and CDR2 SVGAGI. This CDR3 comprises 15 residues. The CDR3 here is CASSPRGTPTDTQYF. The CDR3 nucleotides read TGTGCCAGCAGCCCCCGGGGGACCCCCACAGATACGCAGTATTTT.

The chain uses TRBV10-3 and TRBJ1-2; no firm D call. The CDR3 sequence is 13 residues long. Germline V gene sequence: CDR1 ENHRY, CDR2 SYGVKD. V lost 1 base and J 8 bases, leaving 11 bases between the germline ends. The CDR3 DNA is TGTGCCATCAGTGAGTTGGACTCTATGGGCTACACCTTC. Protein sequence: CAISELDSMGYTF.

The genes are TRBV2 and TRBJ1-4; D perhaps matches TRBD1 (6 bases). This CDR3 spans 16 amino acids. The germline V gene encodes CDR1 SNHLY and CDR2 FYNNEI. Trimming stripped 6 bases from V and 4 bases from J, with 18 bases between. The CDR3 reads CASSVLAGQINEKLFF. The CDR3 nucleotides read TGTGCCAGCAGCGTCTTGGCAGGACAGATTAATGAAAAACTGTTTTTT.

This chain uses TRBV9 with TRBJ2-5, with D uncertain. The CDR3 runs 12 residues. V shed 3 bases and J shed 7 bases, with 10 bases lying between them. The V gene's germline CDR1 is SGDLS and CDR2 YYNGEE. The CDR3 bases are TGTGCCAGCAGCGCAGACGGGTGGACCCAGTACTTC. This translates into CASSADGWTQYF.

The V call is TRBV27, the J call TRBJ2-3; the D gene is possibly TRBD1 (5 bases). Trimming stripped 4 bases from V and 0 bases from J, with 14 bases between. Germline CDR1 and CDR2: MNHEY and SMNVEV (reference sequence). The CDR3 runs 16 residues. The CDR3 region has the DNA TGTGCCAGCAGTTCGACAGTCTCGGCTAGCACAGATACGCAGTATTTT. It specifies CASSSTVSASTDTQYF.

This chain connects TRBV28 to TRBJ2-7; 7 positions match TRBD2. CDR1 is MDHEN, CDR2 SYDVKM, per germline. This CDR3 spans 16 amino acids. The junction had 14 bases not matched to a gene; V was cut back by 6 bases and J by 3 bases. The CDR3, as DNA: TGTGCCAGCAGCCCTCCCCTCGGACGGGGGGACTACGAGCAGTACTTC. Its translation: CASSPPLGRGDYEQYF.

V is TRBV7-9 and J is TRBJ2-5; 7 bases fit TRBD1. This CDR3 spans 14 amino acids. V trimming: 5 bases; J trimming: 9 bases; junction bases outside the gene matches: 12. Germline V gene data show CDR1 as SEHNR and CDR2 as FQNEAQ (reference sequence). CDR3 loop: CASSQMTGFEPQYF. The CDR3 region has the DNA TGTGCCAGCAGCCAAATGACAGGGTTTGAGCCCCAGTACTTC.

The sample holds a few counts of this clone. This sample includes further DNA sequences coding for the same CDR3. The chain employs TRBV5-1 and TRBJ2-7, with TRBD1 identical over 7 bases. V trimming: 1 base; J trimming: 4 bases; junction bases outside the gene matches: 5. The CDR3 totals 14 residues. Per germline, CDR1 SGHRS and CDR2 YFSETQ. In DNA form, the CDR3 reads TGCGCCAGCAGCTTGCACAGGGGCCCTTACGAGCAGTACTTC. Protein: CASSLHRGPYEQYF.

CDR3 nucleotides: TGTGCCAGCAGTGGAACAGGGAACTCACCCCTCCACTTT. It codes for CASSGTGNSPLHF. The chain recombines TRBV25-1 with TRBJ1-6, with TRBD1 as a possible D gene (6 bases). Germline V CDR1 and CDR2: MGHDK, SYGVNS. The CDR3 consists of 13 residues. Trimming took off 4 bases at V and 10 bases at J, with 11 bases between the two ends.

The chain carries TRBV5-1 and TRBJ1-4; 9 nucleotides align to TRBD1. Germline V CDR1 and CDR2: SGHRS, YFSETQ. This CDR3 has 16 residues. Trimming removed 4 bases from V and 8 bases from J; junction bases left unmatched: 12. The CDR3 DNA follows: TGCGCCAGCAGCCTCAATCCGGGACAGGGAGGGGAAAAACTGTTTTTT. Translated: CASSLNPGQGGEKLFF.